This T cell receptor beta chain came from a study of response to subunit inactivated influenza vaccine. General study results and limits: New T cells are recruited in small numbers by each seasonal influenza vaccination, according to the authors' suggestion.

The CDR3 runs to 16 residues. V was pared by 4 bases and J by 4 bases, with 11 bases of the junction left unmatched. Germline CDR1 is SQVTM and CDR2 is ANQGSEA. This clonotype has more than one count but fewer than ten. Its antigen is currently unknown. Via MiXCR, TCRdb re-called the RT-PCR reads, giving one row per CDR3 protein. The table shows 450,000 to 700,000 distinct CDR3 sequences, with 11% to 15% occurring only once. Sequencing was performed on PBMCs from blood, taken approximately 12 days after vaccination. This sequence originates from a man aged 50 to 59 who received an inactivated influenza vaccine. The rearrangement joins TRBV29-1 to TRBJ2-2; TRBD2 matches at 8 bases. DNA of the CDR3: TGCAGCGTTGTCATTCCGGGACTAGGTTTCACCGGGGAGCTGTTTTTT. Protein sequence: CSVVIPGLGFTGELFF.